This T cell receptor (beta chain) was observed in a study of shared clonotypes between healthy human individuals. V was clipped by 2 bases and J by 4 bases, with 15 bases between them. Germline lookup yields CDR1 SEHNR and CDR2 FQNEAQ (reference sequence). This CDR3 contains 15 residues. Assay used: immunoSEQ multiplex PCR; TCRdb lists only in-frame clones, some missing. The data hold some 95,000 clones, with 67% observed a single time. The material sequenced was memory CD8+ T cells sorted from blood. Subset here: CD45RO+ cells pooled with CCR7-negative TemRA cells. This sequence originates from a man under 40 in good health. The chain is built from TRBV7-9 and TRBJ2-7, with unresolved D. This CDR3 reads CASSLLMGFRYEQYF. CDR3 sequence (DNA): TGTGCCAGCAGCTTATTAATGGGGTTTCGGTACGAGCAGTACTTC.